Below, 14 T cell receptor beta chains from the same sample are listed, as sequenced in a study of shared clonotypes between healthy human individuals. The data were produced by immunoSEQ multiplex PCR, yet TCRdb's version contains in-frame clones alone and is incomplete. The sample holds under 750,000 clones, over 60% seen once. The specimen sequenced was memory CD4+ T cells sorted from blood. Subset noted: CD45RA-negative fraction. Every receptor here comes from a woman aged 25 to 45 in good health.

The count of this clone is one. The chain employs TRBV18 and TRBJ2-4, with TRBD2 as a possible D gene (5 bases). Per the germline V gene, CDR1 is KGHSH and CDR2 is LQKENI. This CDR3 is built from 14 residues. The V end was cut by 3 bases, the J end by 9 bases, with 15 bases between. The DNA of the CDR3 is TGTGCCAGCTCACCCACGGCGGTCGAGGGCATTCAGTACTTC. It is translated as CASSPTAVEGIQYF. Filled out from reference TRBV18 and TRBJ2-4, the complete variable domain reads NAGVMQNPRHLVRRRGQEARLRCSPMKGHSHVYWYRQLPEEGLKFMVYLQKENIIDESGMPKERFSAEFPKEGPSILRIQQVVRGDSAAYFCASSPTAVEGIQYFGAGTRLSVL.

This clone was counted only a few times. At the DNA level, this CDR3 is encoded by other sequences in the same sample as well. The rearrangement links TRBV20-1 to TRBJ2-1; no clear D gene. Per germline, CDR1 DFQATT and CDR2 SNEGSKA (reference sequence). This CDR3 region has 11 residues. The CDR3 DNA reads TGCAGCCGAAGCTCTTACAATGAGCAGTTCTTC. Amino acid sequence: CSRSSYNEQFF.

The chain has TRBV28 and TRBJ2-1; possible D gene TRBD2, 6 bases. The germline V gene encodes CDR1 MDHEN and CDR2 SYDVKM. The CDR3 totals 17 residues. With 6 bases removed from V and 9 bases from J, the gap between germline ends came to 27 bases. The CDR3 DNA is TGTGCCAGCAGCCCCCGATTCCCCCCGACTAGTACGGGTGAGCAGTTCTTC. Residues: CASSPRFPPTSTGEQFF.

CDR3 DNA sequence: TGTGCCAGCAGTTTGATAGGTTGGCGGCAGTACTTC. It yields the protein CASSLIGWRQYF. This chain uses TRBV28 with TRBJ2-7, with no clear D. This CDR3 has 12 residues. V was pared by 3 bases and J by 9 bases, with 12 bases between. CDR1 is MDHEN and CDR2 is SYDVKM in the germline V gene.

This chain connects TRBV11-1 to TRBJ2-3; TRBD2 matches 14 bases. Germline values: CDR1 SGHAT, CDR2 FQDESV (reference sequence). Trimming removed 7 bases from V and 5 bases from J; junction bases left unmatched: 5. The CDR3 has 15 amino acids. The CDR3 bases are TGTGCCAGCAACCGACTAGCGGGAGGGGAAGATACGCAGTATTTT. Amino acid sequence: CASNRLAGGEDTQYF.

The chain is built from TRBV13 and TRBJ1-1; TRBD1 agrees at 7 bases. J lost 6 bases, V lost 1 base, and 8 bases had no gene match. Germline V gene data show CDR1 as PRHDT and CDR2 as FYEKMQ (reference sequence). The CDR3 is 15 amino acids. The chain's CDR3 is CASSLVKQGLAEAFF. The CDR3 DNA follows: TGTGCCAGCAGCTTAGTCAAACAGGGGTTGGCTGAAGCTTTCTTT.

The genes are TRBV5-6 and TRBJ2-5; 8 bases align to TRBD2. The CDR3 has 17 residues. The germline gives CDR1 SGHDT, CDR2 YYEEEE. V lost 0 bases, J lost 2 bases, and 9 bases stayed unmatched. CDR3 region: CASSLVPAGAGQETQYF. The DNA of the CDR3 is TGTGCCAGCAGCTTGGTCCCAGCGGGAGCGGGGCAAGAGACCCAGTACTTC.

Ten or more counts support this clone. The gene calls are TRBV7-2 and TRBJ2-7; D is uncertain. Trimming took off 3 bases at V and 0 bases at J, with 9 bases between the two ends. Germline V gene sequence: CDR1 SGHTA, CDR2 FQGNSA. This CDR3 has 14 residues. DNA of the CDR3: TGTGCCAGCAGCTTCTATCTCAGCTCCTACGAGCAGTACTTC. As protein: CASSFYLSSYEQYF.

This chain links TRBV7-9 with TRBJ2-7; 9 bases agree with TRBD2. CDR1 is SEHNR and CDR2 is FQNEAQ in the germline V gene (reference sequence). This CDR3 has 14 amino acids. The trim removed 3 bases at V and 5 bases at J, leaving 5 bases unmatched. The DNA of the CDR3 is TGTGCCAGCAGCTTGGGACTAGCCAACGACGAGCAGTACTTC. Translation gives CASSLGLANDEQYF.

The chain carries TRBV14 and TRBJ1-5; no reliable D call. V lost 0 bases to trimming and J lost 9 bases, with 12 bases between them. This CDR3 has 14 residues. Germline CDR1 and CDR2: SGHDN and FVKESK. The CDR3 bases are TGTGCCAGCAGCCAAGATAGTGACTTAAGGCCCCAGCATTTT. It yields the protein CASSQDSDLRPQHF.

This clone was seen only a few times. The chain employs TRBV10-2 and TRBJ1-2; possible D gene TRBD1, 5 bases. This CDR3 is built from 14 residues. Per the germline V gene, CDR1 is WSHSY and CDR2 is SAAADI. V lost 0 bases and J lost 6, with 11 bases in between. The CDR3: CASSESGREDGYTF. The CDR3 coding sequence is TGCGCCAGCAGTGAGTCGGGGCGGGAGGATGGCTACACCTTC.

CDR3 in DNA: TGTGCCAGCAATCGGGGGGCGCAGGAGACCCAGTACTTC. It translates to CASNRGAQETQYF. The chain couples TRBV2 to TRBJ2-5; perhaps TRBD2 as D (7 bases). This CDR3 region has 13 residues. The germline V gene has CDR1 SNHLY and CDR2 FYNNEI. The V gene lost 7 bases and the J gene lost 5 bases, with 14 bases spanning the gap.

V usage is TRBV7-8 and J usage is TRBJ2-1, with 9 nucleotides matching TRBD2. The CDR3 has 12 residues. Germline V CDR1 and CDR2: SGHVS, FQNEAQ. Trimming cost V 4 bases and J 13 bases; bases outside gene matches: 5. This CDR3 is CASSSRTSDQFF. CDR3 sequence (DNA): TGTGCCAGCAGCTCCAGGACTAGCGATCAGTTCTTC.

J is TRBJ2-1 and V is TRBV14; possible D gene TRBD2, 6 bases. Germline CDR1 and CDR2: SGHDN and FVKESK. CDR3 length: 14 residues. V gave up 5 bases and J gave up 7 bases, with 15 bases separating them. DNA for the CDR3: TGTGCCAGCAGCTTGGACCCCCGGGGGAATGAGCAGTTCTTC. It encodes CASSLDPRGNEQFF. Using reference TRBV14 and TRBJ2-1 for the parts outside the CDR3, the full variable domain is EAGVTQFPSHSVIEKGQTVTLRCDPISGHDNLYWYRRVMGKEIKFLLHFVKESKQDESGMPNNRFLAERTGGTYSTLKVQPAELEDSGVYFCASSLDPRGNEQFFGPGTRLTVL.